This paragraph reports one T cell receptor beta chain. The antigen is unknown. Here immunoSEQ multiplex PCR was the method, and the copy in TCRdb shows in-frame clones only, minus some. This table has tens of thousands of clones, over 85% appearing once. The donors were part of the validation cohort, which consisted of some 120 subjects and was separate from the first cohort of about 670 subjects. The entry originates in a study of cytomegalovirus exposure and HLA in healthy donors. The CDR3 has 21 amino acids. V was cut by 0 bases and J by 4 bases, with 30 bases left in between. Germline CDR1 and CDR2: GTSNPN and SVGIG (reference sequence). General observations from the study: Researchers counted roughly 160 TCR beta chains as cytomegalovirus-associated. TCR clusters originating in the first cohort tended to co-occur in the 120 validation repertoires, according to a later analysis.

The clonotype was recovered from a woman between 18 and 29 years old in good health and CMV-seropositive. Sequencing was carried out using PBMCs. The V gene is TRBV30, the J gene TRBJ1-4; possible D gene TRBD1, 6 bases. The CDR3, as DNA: TGTGCCTGGAGTGTACCCCGATATGACACCCCAAACAGGGAATTTAATGAAAAACTGTTTTTT. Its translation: CAWSVPRYDTPNREFNEKLFF. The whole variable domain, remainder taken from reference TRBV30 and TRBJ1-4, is SQTIHQWPATLVQPVGSPLSLECTVEGTSNPNLYWYRQAAGRGLQLLFYSVGIGQISSEVPQNLSASRPQDRQFILSSKKLLLSDSGFYLCAWSVPRYDTPNREFNEKLFFGSGTQLSVL.